The 31 T cell receptor beta chains presented below share a single source sample, sequenced in a study of T cell repertoires in cytomegalovirus infection. TCRdb itself ran the reads through MiXCR, one entry per CDR3 protein. The sample consists of some 180,000 distinct CDR3 sequences, roughly 20% of them appearing once. The sequencing sample was made of PBMCs. Every receptor here comes from a human donor in good health (CMV status not recorded). Some clones in this sample may be carry-over from other donors' samples.

This clonotype was counted only a few times. V gene TRBV7-2 combines with J gene TRBJ2-2; the match to TRBD1 covers 10 bases. The germline CDR1 and CDR2 sequences are SGHTA and FQGNSA. The CDR3 runs to 15 residues. Trimming took 2 bases from V and 6 from J; bases not matched to a gene: 3. The CDR3 region is CASSLTTGGPGELFF. The CDR3 DNA follows: TGTGCCAGCAGCTTAACGACAGGGGGCCCCGGGGAGCTGTTTTTT.

The chain recombines TRBV6-2 or TRBV6-3 with TRBJ1-2; 12 bases fit TRBD1. Trimming removed 6 bases from V and 8 bases from J; junction bases left unmatched: 7. Germline lookup yields CDR1 MNHEY and CDR2 SVGEGT. CDR3 size: 14 residues. This CDR3 reads CASRTGTGGRGYTF. The DNA of the CDR3 is TGTGCCAGCAGGACCGGGACAGGGGGCCGGGGCTACACCTTC.

The sample holds a few counts of this clonotype. The genes are TRBV5-4 and TRBJ2-5, with unresolved D. CDR1 is SGHNT, CDR2 YYREEE, per germline (reference sequence). The germline V and J ends were trimmed by 3 bases and 4 bases, with 10 bases remaining between them. The CDR3 runs 13 residues. CDR3 in DNA: TGTGCCAGCAGCTCCTGGGTGGGAGAGACCCAGTACTTC. Translated: CASSSWVGETQYF.

This clonotype was found a few times. The rearrangement uses TRBV2 and TRBJ2-4; D is possibly TRBD1 (5 bases). Trimming cost V 4 bases and J 0 bases, with 13 bases left between them. The CDR3 runs to 16 residues. Per germline, CDR1 SNHLY and CDR2 FYNNEI. CDR3 coding DNA: TGTGCCAGCAGTGGGAGACAGCCTTTAGCCAAAAACATTCAGTACTTC. It is translated as CASSGRQPLAKNIQYF.

A few counts support this clonotype. The genes are TRBV5-5 and TRBJ1-1, with a weak D call TRBD1 (6 bases). The CDR3 length is 18 residues. V shed 2 bases and J shed 1 base, with 21 bases lying between them. The germline CDR1 and CDR2 sequences are SGHKS and YYEKEE (reference sequence). The CDR3 loop is CASSFPTFSRGTNTEAFF. The CDR3 DNA follows: TGTGCCAGCAGCTTCCCCACCTTTTCGAGGGGGACGAACACTGAAGCTTTCTTT.

The sample holds a few counts of this clonotype. J is TRBJ2-1 and V is TRBV11-3; D might be TRBD2 (6 bases). Trimming took off 3 bases at V and 6 bases at J, with 15 bases between the two ends. Germline V gene data show CDR1 as SGHNT and CDR2 as YENEEA. CDR3 length equals 15 residues. This chain's CDR3 is CASSLSDYPGNEQFF. The CDR3 coding sequence is TGTGCCAGCAGCTTGTCGGACTATCCTGGCAATGAGCAGTTCTTC. The variable domain in full, completed from reference TRBV11-3 and TRBJ2-1, reads EAGVVQSPRYKIIEKKQPVAFWCNPISGHNTLYWYLQNLGQGPELLIRYENEEAVDDSQLPKDRFSAERLKGVDSTLKIQPAELGDSAVYLCASSLSDYPGNEQFFGPGTRLTVL.

This clonotype was seen at least ten times. This sequence joins TRBV7-9 and TRBJ2-3; maybe TRBD1 (5 bases). Germline CDR1 and CDR2: SEHNR and FQNEAQ (reference sequence). Trimming removed 5 bases from V and 2 bases from J, with 14 bases in between. The CDR3 loop spans 15 amino acids. This chain's CDR3 is CASSLQADLTDTQYF. The CDR3 bases are TGTGCCAGCAGCCTACAGGCCGACCTCACAGATACGCAGTATTTT.

This chain joins TRBV5-1 and TRBJ2-1, with D possibly being TRBD2 (5 bases). Germline values: CDR1 SGHRS, CDR2 YFSETQ. The CDR3 is made up of 14 amino acids. Trimming pared 4 bases from V and 6 bases from J, leaving 14 bases between. CDR3 loop: CASSVAAGINEQFF. CDR3 DNA: TGCGCCAGCAGCGTCGCCGCGGGTATCAATGAGCAGTTCTTC.

This clonotype was recorded a few times. This chain links TRBV5-1 with TRBJ2-7; D perhaps matches TRBD2 (5 bases). The CDR3 loop spans 12 amino acids. With 0 bases removed from V and 7 bases from J, the gap between germline ends came to 8 bases. Germline V gene sequence: CDR1 SGHRS, CDR2 YFSETQ. The DNA of the CDR3 is TGCGCCAGCAGCTTGGCCGGGAAAGAGCAGTACTTC. It is translated as CASSLAGKEQYF.

This chain links TRBV6-2 or TRBV6-3 with TRBJ1-1; D is possibly TRBD1 (5 bases). The CDR3 covers 14 residues. Germline V lookup: CDR1 MNHEY, CDR2 SVGEGT. Trimming shortened V by 7 bases and J by 0 bases, and 12 bases separated the two germline ends. CDR3 in DNA: TGTGCCAGCACCAGGCGGGGGTTGAACACTGAAGCTTTCTTT. Its translation: CASTRRGLNTEAFF.

The rearrangement links TRBV6-5 to TRBJ1-6; D not resolved. The CDR3 covers 15 residues. Trimming shortened V by 0 bases and J by 5 bases, and 8 bases separated the two germline ends. Germline V gene lookup returns CDR1 MNHEY and CDR2 SVGAGI. CDR3 sequence (DNA): TGTGCCAGCAGTTACTCGGGGAGGGATAATTCACCCCTCCACTTT. Protein product: CASSYSGRDNSPLHF.

This clonotype came up many times. The chain is built from TRBV7-2 and TRBJ1-1; D perhaps matches TRBD1 (5 bases). CDR1 and CDR2 (germline): SGHTA, FQGNSA. The CDR3 has 17 amino acids. V gave up 5 bases and J gave up 0 bases, with 19 bases separating them. The CDR3 region has the DNA TGTGCCAGCAGCCGGGAGCGGGGGAACGGTCTGAACACTGAAGCTTTCTTT. Protein sequence: CASSRERGNGLNTEAFF.

The chain has TRBV15 and TRBJ1-1; D perhaps matches TRBD1 (6 bases). Per the germline V gene, CDR1 is LNHNV and CDR2 is YYDKDF (reference sequence). Between the trimmed V and J ends, which lost 0 bases and 4 bases, there was a span of 12 bases. The CDR3 extends over 15 amino acids. Written as DNA, the CDR3 is TGTGCCACCAGCAGAGAAAAGGGGGGGAGCACTGAAGCTTTCTTT. This sequence encodes CATSREKGGSTEAFF.

This clonotype has more than one count but fewer than ten. The V and J genes are TRBV10-3 and TRBJ2-7; TRBD1 matches at 7 bases. The CDR3 has 12 amino acids. Trimming cost V 10 bases and J 5 bases; bases outside gene matches: 8. CDR1 and CDR2 (germline): ENHRY, SYGVKD. In DNA form, the CDR3 reads TGTGCCACCACATTTCAGGGGGACGAGCAGTACTTC. It specifies CATTFQGDEQYF.

The V and J genes are TRBV20-1 and TRBJ1-1; D call uncertain. Per the germline V gene, CDR1 is DFQATT and CDR2 is SNEGSKA (reference sequence). The CDR3 has 12 residues. Between the trimmed V and J ends, which lost 1 base and 1 base, there was a span of 4 bases. CDR3 coding DNA: TGCAGTGCTAGAGGACCGAACACTGAAGCTTTCTTT. Its translation is CSARGPNTEAFF.

The chain has TRBV28 and TRBJ2-1; D not resolved. This CDR3 is 11 amino acids long. CDR1 and CDR2 (germline): MDHEN, SYDVKM. Trimming removed 5 bases at V and 8 bases at J, with 7 bases between. CDR3 DNA sequence: TGTGCCAGCAGTGAGGTGGATGAGCAGTTCTTC. Amino acids: CASSEVDEQFF.

The V gene is TRBV29-1, the J gene TRBJ1-1; D may be TRBD1 (5 bases). Germline-derived CDR1 and CDR2 are SQVTM and ANQGSEA. Trimming removed 3 bases at V and 5 bases at J, with 13 bases between. This CDR3 is 13 amino acids long. This CDR3 reads CSVEKVEGTEAFF. CDR3 bases: TGCAGCGTTGAGAAGGTTGAGGGGACTGAAGCTTTCTTT.

This sequence joins TRBV6-5 and TRBJ1-1; D perhaps matches TRBD1 (5 bases). Trimming took 2 bases from V and 3 from J, leaving 13 bases between them. CDR3 size: 15 residues. Germline CDR1 MNHEY, CDR2 SVGAGI. CDR3 sequence: CASSYGTQGDTEAFF. CDR3 sequence (DNA): TGTGCCAGCAGTTACGGGACGCAAGGCGACACTGAAGCTTTCTTT.

Comment on this clonotype: One end of the junction varies from germline; a read error may be responsible. This chain joins TRBV4-1 and TRBJ2-7; 8 nucleotides agree with TRBD1. The CDR3 spans 16 residues. Germline lookup yields CDR1 MGHRA and CDR2 YSYEKL. Written as DNA, the CDR3 is TGCGCCATCAGCCAGCAATTCGGACAGGGAGAGTTCGAGCAGTACTTC. This gives the protein CAISQQFGQGEFEQYF.

As to this clonotype: A read error may explain this, as a much larger clone is one base away. This sequence joins TRBV7-8 and TRBJ2-5, with D perhaps TRBD2 (5 bases). The germline gives CDR1 SGHVS, CDR2 FQNEAQ. This CDR3 comprises 15 residues. CDR3 protein: CASRPRVRERESQYF. CDR3 DNA sequence: TGTGCCAGCAGACCGAGGGTGAGGGAGCGAGAGTCCCAGTACTTC.

With regard to this clonotype: A much larger clone differs from this one at a single base, so this may be a read error. V and J are TRBV12-5 and TRBJ1-1, with 8 nucleotides matching TRBD1. Unmatched junction bases numbered 2, after V lost 2 bases and J lost 3 bases. The germline V gene encodes CDR1 LGHNT and CDR2 FRNRAP. The CDR3 contains 14 residues. CDR3 amino acids: CASGLLQGDTEAFF. For the CDR3, the DNA is TGTGCTAGTGGTTTGTTACAGGGGGACACTGAAGCTTTCTTT.

In this sample, this clonotype turned up a few times. The chain carries TRBV6-5 and TRBJ2-7; D possibly corresponds to TRBD1 (5 bases). This CDR3 spans 13 amino acids. Germline CDR1 MNHEY, CDR2 SVGAGI. Trimming took off 4 bases at V and 5 bases at J, with 12 bases between the two ends. For the CDR3, the DNA is TGTGCCAGCAGTTCCCCAGGGCCCCACGAGCAGTACTTC. Its protein product is CASSSPGPHEQYF.

This clonotype appeared a few times. The genes are TRBV4-3 and TRBJ2-2; no reliable D call. Trimming cost V 1 base and J 6 bases, with 15 bases left between them. The CDR3 loop spans 16 amino acids. The germline V gene encodes CDR1 LGHNA and CDR2 YSLEER. CDR3 region: CASSQVGGPQAGELFF. Written as DNA, the CDR3 is TGCGCCAGCAGCCAAGTGGGCGGACCGCAGGCCGGGGAGCTGTTTTTT.

V and J are TRBV9 and TRBJ1-1; the D gene is possibly TRBD1 (5 bases). Looked up from germline, CDR1 is SGDLS and CDR2 is YYNGEE. Between the trimmed V and J ends, which lost 5 bases and 2 bases, there was a span of 16 bases. The CDR3 totals 15 residues. The CDR3, as DNA: TGTGCCAGCAGTAACAGGACTGAGGGAAACACTGAAGCTTTCTTT. Translation: CASSNRTEGNTEAFF.

The chain couples TRBV12-3 or TRBV12-4 to TRBJ2-5, with D unclear. This CDR3 is built from 14 residues. V was cut by 1 base and J by 1 base, with 7 bases left in between. This CDR3 reads CASSLVSRQETQYF. DNA for the CDR3: TGTGCCAGCAGTTTAGTTAGCCGCCAAGAGACCCAGTACTTC.

The chain uses TRBV7-3 and TRBJ2-1; D is ambiguous. CDR1 and CDR2 from the germline V gene are SGHTA and FQGTGA. V was trimmed by 4 bases and J by 7 bases, leaving 14 bases between them. The CDR3 extends over 14 amino acids. The CDR3 DNA reads TGTGCCAGCAGCTCCTCTCATGGGTATAATGAGCAGTTCTTC. Translated, it gives CASSSSHGYNEQFF.

This rearrangement joins TRBV6-5 to TRBJ1-1; 7 bases are shared with TRBD1. Germline V lookup: CDR1 MNHEY, CDR2 SVGAGI. The CDR3 is 13 residues long. Unmatched junction bases numbered 8, after V lost 5 bases and J lost 8 bases. CDR3 nucleotides: TGTGCCAGCAGTCGCGGGACAGAGCGGGAAGCTTTCTTT. It yields the protein CASSRGTEREAFF.

This clonotype was seen a few times. The CDR3 DNA reads TGCAGTGCTGCGTCAGGGCTTAATAGCAATCAGCCCCAGCATTTT. Its translation: CSAASGLNSNQPQHF. The chain combines TRBV20-1 with TRBJ1-5; a possible D gene is TRBD1 (5 bases). CDR3 length: 15 residues. The V gene's germline CDR1 is DFQATT and CDR2 SNEGSKA (reference sequence). The V gene lost 5 bases and the J gene lost 0 bases, with 14 bases spanning the gap.

The chain joins TRBV28 to TRBJ2-1; 9 bases fit TRBD2. The CDR3 consists of 16 residues. Germline V lookup: CDR1 MDHEN, CDR2 SYDVKM. Trimming removed 5 bases from V and 0 bases from J; junction bases left unmatched: 5. CDR3 sequence (DNA): TGTGCCAGCAGTCCTAGCGGGACGAGCTCCTACAATGAGCAGTTCTTC. This sequence encodes CASSPSGTSSYNEQFF.

This clonotype was seen a few times. The genes are TRBV6-2 or TRBV6-3 and TRBJ1-2, with D uncertain. V gave up 2 bases and J gave up 8 bases, with 12 bases separating them. The germline V gene encodes CDR1 MNHEY and CDR2 SVGEGT. The CDR3 consists of 13 residues. The CDR3 region is CASSYGLTYGYTF. In nucleotides, the CDR3 is TGTGCCAGCAGTTACGGTTTGACCTACGGCTACACCTTC.

J is TRBJ2-1 and V is TRBV6-5; 11 nucleotides match TRBD2. Germline V gene sequence: CDR1 MNHEY, CDR2 SVGAGI. CDR3 length equals 17 residues. J was trimmed by 1 base and V by 5 bases; bases with no gene match: 7. Here the CDR3 DNA reads TGTGCCAGCAGTGGCCTGGGACTAGCGGAATCCTACAATGAGCAGTTCTTC. It encodes CASSGLGLAESYNEQFF.